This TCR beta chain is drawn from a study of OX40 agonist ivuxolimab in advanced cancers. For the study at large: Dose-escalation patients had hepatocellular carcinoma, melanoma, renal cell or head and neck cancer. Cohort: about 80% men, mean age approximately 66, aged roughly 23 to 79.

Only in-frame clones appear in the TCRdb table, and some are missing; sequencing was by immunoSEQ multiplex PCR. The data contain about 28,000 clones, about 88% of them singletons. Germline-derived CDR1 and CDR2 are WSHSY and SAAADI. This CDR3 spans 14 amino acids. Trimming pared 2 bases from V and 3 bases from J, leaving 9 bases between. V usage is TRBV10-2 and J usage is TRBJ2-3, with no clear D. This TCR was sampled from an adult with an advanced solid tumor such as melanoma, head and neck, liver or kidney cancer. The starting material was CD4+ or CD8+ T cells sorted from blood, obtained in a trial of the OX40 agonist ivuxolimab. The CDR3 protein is CASSELGMTDTQYF. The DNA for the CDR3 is TGCGCCAGCAGTGAGCTGGGTATGACAGATACGCAGTATTTT.